One sample yielded the 22 T cell receptor beta chains listed below, sequenced in a study of blood T cell repertoires in COVID-19. Some clones are missing from TCRdb's copy, which holds only in-frame ones; the method was immunoSEQ multiplex PCR. The repertoire includes 80,000 to 95,000 clones, 85% of them detected once, and around 13% sits in the top ten. Sequenced material: peripheral blood. The receptor set was obtained from a woman between 65 and 79 years old with acute or convalescent COVID-19.

Here the CDR3 reads CASSLDSRDTQYF. For the CDR3, the DNA is TGTGCCAGCAGCTTAGACTCTCGAGATACGCAGTATTTT. The chain employs TRBV7-2 and TRBJ2-3; D gene unclear. Trimming pared 1 base from V and 5 bases from J, leaving 7 bases between. The CDR3 is made up of 13 amino acids. From germline, CDR1 is SGHTA and CDR2 FQGNSA.

The V call is TRBV27, the J call TRBJ2-7; TRBD1 aligns across 7 bases. This CDR3 is built from 14 residues. The ends lost 4 bases at V and 2 bases at J; junction bases unmatched: 5. Germline loops: CDR1 MNHEY, CDR2 SMNVEV (reference sequence). In nucleotides, the CDR3 is TGTGCCAGCAGTTCGTACAGGGGAGCCTACGAGCAGTACGTC. It specifies CASSSYRGAYEQYV.

CDR3 sequence (DNA): TGTGCCAGCAGCCCAGTGAGGTCCTACGAGCAGTACGTC. As protein: CASSPVRSYEQYV. J is TRBJ2-7 and V is TRBV7-8; no clear D. CDR3 length: 13 residues. The germline V gene encodes CDR1 SGHVS and CDR2 FQNEAQ. V lost 5 bases, J lost 1 base, and 9 bases lay in between.

V is TRBV28 and J is TRBJ1-5; no clear D gene. The V and J ends lost 1 base and 3 bases respectively, with 13 bases between them. The CDR3 length is 16 residues. Germline CDR1 and CDR2: MDHEN and SYDVKM. The CDR3 is CASSLSPGQVNQPQHF. In DNA, the CDR3 is TGTGCCAGCAGTTTATCCCCCGGCCAGGTCAATCAGCCCCAGCATTTT. Using reference TRBV28 and TRBJ1-5 for the parts outside the CDR3, the full variable domain is DVKVTQSSRYLVKRTGEKVFLECVQDMDHENMFWYRQDPGLGLRLIYFSYDVKMKEKGDIPEGYSVSREKKERFSLILESASTNQTSMYLCASSLSPGQVNQPQHFGDGTRLSIL.

The CDR3 sequence: CASGLAGTANTGELFF. The CDR3 bases are TGTGCTAGTGGTTTGGCCGGGACAGCGAACACCGGGGAGCTGTTTTTT. V and J are TRBV12-5 and TRBJ2-2; TRBD1 agrees at 7 bases. In germline, CDR1 is LGHNT, CDR2 FRNRAP. The CDR3 has 16 residues. With V trimmed by 1 base and J by 0 bases, 2 bases remained unmatched. The variable domain in full, with the rest retrieved from reference TRBV12-5 and TRBJ2-2, is DARVTQTPRHKVTEMGQEVTMRCQPILGHNTVFWYRQTMMQGLELLAYFRNRAPLDDSGMPKDRFSAEMPDATLATLKIQPSEPRDSAVYFCASGLAGTANTGELFFGEGSRLTVL.

V gene TRBV2 combines with J gene TRBJ1-1; 8 bases map to TRBD1. J gave up 7 bases and V 6 bases, and 10 bases lay outside the gene matches. CDR3 length: 14 residues. Germline V CDR1 and CDR2: SNHLY, FYNNEI. In DNA, the CDR3 is TGTGCCAGCAGGGACCGGACAGGGAGGAGTGAAGCTTTCTTT. Its protein is CASRDRTGRSEAFF.

This chain links TRBV10-3 with TRBJ2-2, with 8 bases identical to TRBD2. The CDR3 has 17 amino acids. Trimming removed 0 bases from V and 1 base from J; junction bases left unmatched: 4. CDR1 and CDR2 (germline): ENHRY, SYGVKD. CDR3 in amino acids: CAISESAGVLNTGELFF. As DNA, the CDR3 is TGTGCCATCAGTGAGTCAGCGGGGGTGTTGAACACCGGGGAGCTGTTTTTT.

The chain employs TRBV5-6 and TRBJ1-2; 9 bases map to TRBD1. The CDR3 consists of 15 residues. Germline-derived CDR1 and CDR2 are SGHDT and YYEEEE. Trimming cost V 0 bases and J 8 bases; bases outside gene matches: 8. The CDR3 DNA reads TGTGCCAGCAGCTTGGCTGGGACAGGGCTAGGGGGCTACACCTTC. It encodes CASSLAGTGLGGYTF.

In DNA, the CDR3 is TGTGCCAGCAGCGGGCGGCAAGGGGGTTCACCCCTCCACTTT. Translated, it gives CASSGRQGGSPLHF. The chain employs TRBV7-8 and TRBJ1-6, with TRBD1 as a possible D gene (6 bases). Trimming removed 5 bases from V and 9 bases from J, with 14 bases in between. The CDR3 runs 14 residues. CDR1 and CDR2 from the germline V gene are SGHVS and FQNEAQ. Full variable domain (remainder filled in from reference TRBV7-8 and TRBJ1-6): GAGVSQSPRYKVAKRGQDVALRCDPISGHVSLFWYQQALGQGPEFLTYFQNEAQLDKSGLPSDRFFAERPEGSVSTLKIQRTQQEDSAVYLCASSGRQGGSPLHFGNGTRLTVT.

This chain joins TRBV4-1 and TRBJ2-5; D is unresolved. V lost 3 bases and J 1 base, leaving 9 bases between the germline ends. The CDR3 sequence is 14 residues long. Germline-derived CDR1 and CDR2 are MGHRA and YSYEKL. The CDR3 region has the DNA TGCGCCAGCAGCCAGGTGGGCCGCCAAGAGACCCAGTACTTC. As protein: CASSQVGRQETQYF.

Comments on this clone: One end of the junction fails to match germline, which may point to a read error. The chain uses TRBV6-1 and TRBJ1-3; the match to TRBD1 covers 10 bases. Germline lookup yields CDR1 MNHNS and CDR2 SASEGT. There are 16 residues in the CDR3. The CDR3: CASSQAGTGVGNTIYF. CDR3 DNA: TGTGCCAGCAGTCAAGCCGGGACAGGGGTTGGAAACACCATATATTTT.

The chain couples TRBV5-1 to TRBJ2-3; D might be TRBD1 (6 bases). The CDR3 is 17 residues long. The germline V gene has CDR1 SGHRS and CDR2 YFSETQ. The germline V and J ends were trimmed by 3 bases and 0 bases, with 17 bases remaining between them. The CDR3 spells CASSSTPVDRSTDTQYF. CDR3 DNA: TGCGCCAGCAGCTCCACCCCCGTTGACAGGAGCACAGATACGCAGTATTTT. The full variable domain, completed using reference TRBV5-1 and TRBJ2-3, is KAGVTQTPRYLIKTRGQQVTLSCSPISGHRSVSWYQQTPGQGLQFLFEYFSETQRNKGNFPGRFSGRQFSNSRSEMNVSTLELGDSALYLCASSSTPVDRSTDTQYFGPGTRLTVL.

The J gene is TRBJ2-3, the V gene TRBV29-1; 9 positions match TRBD1. This CDR3 is 13 amino acids long. Germline CDR1 reads SQVTM; CDR2 reads ANQGSEA. V dropped 6 bases and J dropped 5; count of bases not matched to a gene: 6. The CDR3 region has the DNA TGCAGCGTCCCGGGACAGGGAGGAGATACGCAGTATTTT. Its translation: CSVPGQGGDTQYF.

This chain joins TRBV21-1 and TRBJ2-7; the D segment call TRBD2 is taken from the table without a DNA check. TRBV21-1 is a listed pseudogene. This CDR3 comprises 18 residues. The CDR3 reads CASSPPGDGCRGSYEQYV. The CDR3 coding sequence is TGTGCCAGCAGTCCCCCCGGAGACGGATGTCGAGGCTCCTACGAGCAGTACGTC.

This chain uses TRBV7-2 with TRBJ2-1; 13 positions match TRBD2. The J segment lost 9 bases and the V segment lost 5 bases, leaving 10 bases of the junction unmatched. The CDR3 consists of 16 residues. Per germline, CDR1 SGHTA and CDR2 FQGNSA. Here the CDR3 DNA reads TGTGCCAGCAGCCCCGGAGGACTAGCGGGAGTTGGTGAGCAGTTCTTC. Its translation is CASSPGGLAGVGEQFF.

V and J are TRBV25-1 and TRBJ2-6; the D gene is possibly TRBD2 (6 bases). Per germline, CDR1 MGHDK and CDR2 SYGVNS. The CDR3 spans 17 residues. V lost 3 bases and J lost 4, with 16 bases in between. The CDR3 loop is CASSDSRRAGGANVLTF. The CDR3 coding sequence is TGTGCCAGCAGTGACTCCCGGAGGGCAGGCGGGGCCAACGTCCTGACTTTC.

The V call is TRBV7-2, the J call TRBJ2-5, with 7 bases that match TRBD2. This CDR3 has 14 residues. V gave up 5 bases and J gave up 5 bases; unmatched junction bases: 8. Germline V gene lookup returns CDR1 SGHTA and CDR2 FQGNSA. CDR3 nucleotide sequence: TGTGCCAGCAGCCGGAGCGGGGCGTTGGAGACCCAGTACTTC. Its protein product is CASSRSGALETQYF. The full variable domain, its missing parts supplied by reference TRBV7-2 and TRBJ2-5, is GAGVSQSPSNKVTEKGKDVELRCDPISGHTALYWYRQSLGQGLEFLIYFQGNSAPDKSGLPSDRFSAERTGGSVSTLTIQRTQQEDSAVYLCASSRSGALETQYFGPGTRLLVL.

This rearrangement joins TRBV27 to TRBJ1-5, with 7 nucleotides matching TRBD1. The CDR3 extends over 17 amino acids. V lost 5 bases to trimming and J lost 0 bases; unmatched junction nucleotides: 10. Germline V lookup: CDR1 MNHEY, CDR2 SMNVEV (reference sequence). This CDR3 is CASSQGDRPYSNQPQHF. In DNA form, the CDR3 reads TGTGCCAGCAGTCAGGGGGACAGACCCTATAGCAATCAGCCCCAGCATTTT.

The rearrangement links TRBV7-2 to TRBJ2-2; D uncertain. The CDR3 runs to 15 residues. V shed 1 base and J shed 0 bases, with 6 bases lying between them. The germline gives CDR1 SGHTA, CDR2 FQGNSA. The CDR3 nucleotides are TGTGCCAGCAGCTTAGGCCTACCGAACACCGGGGAGCTGTTTTTT. The encoded protein is CASSLGLPNTGELFF.

This clone was seen only once. The chain joins TRBV29-1 to TRBJ1-2; possible D gene TRBD1, 6 bases. V was pared by 1 base and J by 5 bases, with 23 bases between. The CDR3 totals 17 residues. Looked up from germline, CDR1 is SQVTM and CDR2 is ANQGSEA. This CDR3 reads CSVEAPARQGQWYGYTF. CDR3 sequence (DNA): TGCAGCGTTGAAGCCCCGGCCCGGCAGGGGCAATGGTATGGCTACACCTTC.

The rearrangement joins TRBV5-1 to TRBJ2-4, with D maybe TRBD1 (5 bases). The V gene's germline CDR1 is SGHRS and CDR2 YFSETQ. The germline V and J ends were trimmed by 0 bases and 12 bases, with 16 bases remaining between them. The CDR3 has 14 amino acids. Written as DNA, the CDR3 is TGCGCCAGCAGCTTGGCGCAGGGATGGGGCGGTCAGTACTTC. Its protein product is CASSLAQGWGGQYF.

A few counts support this clone. V gene TRBV5-1 combines with J gene TRBJ1-3; no definite D call. Germline CDR1 is SGHRS and CDR2 is YFSETQ. The CDR3 runs to 17 residues. V was trimmed by 1 base and J by 0 bases, leaving 14 bases between them. This CDR3 is CASSLSQTLDSGNTIYF. The CDR3 DNA follows: TGCGCCAGCAGCTTGTCACAGACACTTGACTCTGGAAACACCATATATTTT.